One and the same sample provided the 21 T cell receptor beta chains below, sequenced in a study of T cell repertoires in cytomegalovirus infection. TCRdb ran MiXCR on the reads and lists one entry per CDR3 protein. This table has some 130,000 distinct CDR3 sequences, about 10% appearing once. The sample consisted of PBMCs. The receptors come from a human donor in good health (CMV status not recorded). Some clones in this sample may be carry-over from other donors' samples.

This clonotype was detected ten times or more. The chain employs TRBV15 and TRBJ1-1; tentatively, D is TRBD1 (5 bases). From germline, CDR1 is LNHNV and CDR2 YYDKDF (reference sequence). The V end was cut by 0 bases, the J end by 0 bases, with 8 bases between. The CDR3 contains 15 residues. The CDR3 loop reads CATSRDRALNTEAFF. The CDR3 DNA sequence: TGTGCCACCAGCAGAGACAGGGCCTTGAACACTGAAGCTTTCTTT.

This clonotype was observed many times. CDR3 in amino acids: CASNFNPDQPQHF. In DNA form, the CDR3 reads TGTGCCAGCAACTTCAATCCGGATCAGCCCCAGCATTTT. The chain combines TRBV7-2 with TRBJ1-5; unclear D gene. The CDR3 has 13 amino acids. Germline CDR1 is SGHTA and CDR2 is FQGNSA. Trimming cost V 7 bases and J 5 bases, with 12 bases left between them. The whole variable domain, remainder taken from reference TRBV7-2 and TRBJ1-5, is GAGVSQSPSNKVTEKGKDVELRCDPISGHTALYWYRQSLGQGLEFLIYFQGNSAPDKSGLPSDRFSAERTGGSVSTLTIQRTQQEDSAVYLCASNFNPDQPQHFGDGTRLSIL.

This clonotype was recorded many times. The chain carries TRBV7-2 and TRBJ1-5; TRBD1 matches at 9 bases. Germline CDR1 SGHTA, CDR2 FQGNSA. The CDR3 has 15 residues. V shed 5 bases, J shed 2 bases, and the junction held 4 bases outside the gene matches. As DNA, the CDR3 is TGTGCCAGCAGCACCACAGGGGGCGGCAATCAGCCCCAGCATTTT. Translating it yields CASSTTGGGNQPQHF.

This clonotype was found many times. The gene calls are TRBV11-2 and TRBJ1-1; a possible D gene is TRBD1 (5 bases). The CDR3 has 15 amino acids. Deletions cut 5 bases from V and 4 bases from J, with 17 bases between. Germline V gene sequence: CDR1 SGHAT, CDR2 FQNNGV. Here the CDR3 reads CASSPQRGEGTEAFF. CDR3 bases: TGTGCCAGCAGCCCTCAGCGAGGGGAAGGCACTGAAGCTTTCTTT.

This clonotype was counted ten times or more. V gene TRBV9 combines with J gene TRBJ2-1, with 8 bases matching TRBD1. V trimming: 3 bases; J trimming: 6 bases; junction bases outside the gene matches: 5. CDR1 and CDR2 (germline): SGDLS, YYNGEE. This CDR3 is built from 14 residues. The CDR3 bases are TGTGCCAGCAGCGCCCCCGACAGGGGCAATGAGCAGTTCTTC. This gives the protein CASSAPDRGNEQFF. The full variable domain, its missing parts supplied by reference TRBV9 and TRBJ2-1, is DSGVTQTPKHLITATGQRVTLRCSPRSGDLSVYWYQQSLDQGLQFLIQYYNGEERAKGNILERFSAQQFPDLHSELNLSSLELGDSALYFCASSAPDRGNEQFFGPGTRLTVL.

There are many counts of this clonotype. The chain has TRBV6-2 or TRBV6-3 and TRBJ1-1; D possibly corresponds to TRBD1 (6 bases). This CDR3 contains 18 residues. Trimming pared 0 bases from V and 6 bases from J, leaving 23 bases between. In germline, CDR1 is MNHEY, CDR2 SVGEGT. CDR3 DNA sequence: TGTGCCAGCAGTTACTCTTCCGGAAAAAGGGACAAGAATGCTGAAGCTTTCTTT. This sequence encodes CASSYSSGKRDKNAEAFF.

This clonotype has a handful of counts. The rearrangement joins TRBV29-1 to TRBJ1-1; tentatively, D is TRBD1 (6 bases). Germline V gene sequence: CDR1 SQVTM, CDR2 ANQGSEA. The germline V and J ends were trimmed by 4 bases and 1 base, with 13 bases remaining between them. CDR3 length: 14 residues. The CDR3 is CSVGVGGANTEAFF. DNA for the CDR3: TGCAGCGTTGGGGTTGGGGGGGCGAACACTGAAGCTTTCTTT. Full variable domain (remainder filled in from reference TRBV29-1 and TRBJ1-1): SAVISQKPSRDICQRGTSLTIQCQVDSQVTMMFWYRQQPGQSLTLIATANQGSEATYESGFVIDKFPISRPNLTFSTLTVSNMSPEDSSIYLCSVGVGGANTEAFFGQGTRLTVV.

This clonotype was seen ten or more times. The chain uses TRBV5-5 and TRBJ2-7, with 7 bases identical to TRBD1. The CDR3 length is 17 residues. V shed 5 bases, J shed 2 bases, and the junction held 16 bases outside the gene matches. Per the germline V gene, CDR1 is SGHKS and CDR2 is YYEKEE (reference sequence). This CDR3 is CASSRRQPGQTTYEQYF. Here the CDR3 DNA reads TGTGCCAGCAGTCGAAGACAACCGGGACAGACAACCTACGAGCAGTACTTC. Combining the CDR3 with reference TRBV5-5 and TRBJ2-7 gives the whole variable domain DAGVTQSPTHLIKTRGQQVTLRCSPISGHKSVSWYQQVLGQGPQFIFQYYEKEERGRGNFPDRFSARQFPNYSSELNVNALLLGDSALYLCASSRRQPGQTTYEQYFGPGTRLTVT.

Regarding this clonotype: A read error may be the cause here, since a much bigger clone is one base away. The rearrangement uses TRBV4-1 and TRBJ1-1; D call uncertain. This CDR3 region has 13 residues. Germline V lookup: CDR1 MGHRA, CDR2 YSYEKL. Trimming stripped 4 bases from V and 3 bases from J, with 9 bases between. The CDR3 spells CASSPRVDTEAFF. CDR3 coding DNA: TGCGCCAGCAGCCCAAGAGTAGACACTGAAGCTTTCTTT.

This clonotype has more than one count but fewer than ten. J is TRBJ2-1 and V is TRBV20-1; 13 nucleotides line up with TRBD2. There are 17 residues in the CDR3. Per the germline V gene, CDR1 is DFQATT and CDR2 is SNEGSKA (reference sequence). The trim removed 4 bases at V and 0 bases at J, leaving 6 bases unmatched. The CDR3 sequence is CSAKTSGGASSYNEQFF. The DNA for the CDR3 is TGCAGTGCTAAAACTAGCGGGGGGGCGAGCTCCTACAATGAGCAGTTCTTC.

This clonotype was seen ten or more times. The chain combines TRBV7-8 with TRBJ2-3; D is possibly TRBD1 or TRBD2 (5 bases each). V was pared by 5 bases and J by 4 bases, with 13 bases between. CDR1 and CDR2 (germline): SGHVS, FQNEAQ. This CDR3 spans 14 amino acids. For the CDR3, the DNA is TGTGCCAGCAGCCCCCGGGACCGGGCAGATACGCAGTATTTT. Translating gives CASSPRDRADTQYF.

This clonotype was counted ten times or more. The V call is TRBV7-8, the J call TRBJ1-1; perhaps TRBD1 as D (5 bases). The germline gives CDR1 SGHVS, CDR2 FQNEAQ. The CDR3 is 13 amino acids. With 3 bases removed from V and 2 bases from J, the gap between germline ends came to 7 bases. CDR3 in DNA: TGTGCCAGCAGCTTTAGGGGCAACACTGAAGCTTTCTTT. This codes for CASSFRGNTEAFF.

The chain combines TRBV29-1 with TRBJ2-1; TRBD2 matches at 10 bases. Germline V CDR1 and CDR2: SQVTM, ANQGSEA. Trimming at V came to 0 bases and at J to 5 bases, leaving 13 bases not matched to a gene. The CDR3 length is 18 residues. The CDR3 loop is CSVEDEDGSGGQHNEQFF. The CDR3 DNA is TGCAGCGTTGAAGATGAGGACGGTAGCGGGGGGCAACACAATGAGCAGTTCTTC.

This clonotype was counted at least ten times. V and J are TRBV20-1 and TRBJ1-1; a possible D gene is TRBD1 (6 bases). The CDR3 runs 15 residues. Trimming shortened V by 0 bases and J by 4 bases, and 15 bases separated the two germline ends. In germline, CDR1 is DFQATT, CDR2 SNEGSKA (reference sequence). The CDR3 spells CSARDFRGGSTEAFF. The CDR3, as DNA: TGCAGTGCTAGAGATTTCAGGGGAGGTAGCACTGAAGCTTTCTTT.

This clonotype occurred a few times. V usage is TRBV28 and J usage is TRBJ1-1; perhaps TRBD1 as D (5 bases). V was cut by 3 bases and J by 10 bases, with 12 bases left in between. Germline V gene data show CDR1 as MDHEN and CDR2 as SYDVKM. The CDR3 totals 12 residues. CDR3 protein: CASSFMQGSAFF. The CDR3 DNA follows: TGTGCCAGCAGTTTTATGCAGGGTTCAGCTTTCTTT.

This clonotype was counted ten times or more. The chain couples TRBV11-2 to TRBJ2-1, with 8 bases fitting TRBD2. The CDR3 contains 14 residues. Germline V CDR1 and CDR2: SGHAT, FQNNGV. V lost 7 bases to trimming and J lost 8 bases; unmatched junction nucleotides: 10. The CDR3 sequence: CASNAGGAGDEQFF. The CDR3 nucleotides are TGTGCCAGCAACGCCGGGGGGGCGGGGGATGAGCAGTTCTTC.

In its sample, this clonotype was seen many times. The chain uses TRBV3-1 and TRBJ2-5; D unclear. This CDR3 spans 13 amino acids. Germline V gene lookup returns CDR1 LGHDT and CDR2 YNNKEL (reference sequence). V lost 1 base and J 5 bases, leaving 8 bases between the germline ends. CDR3 bases: TGTGCCAGCAGCCAAGCCATTTTCGAGACCCAGTACTTC. It codes for CASSQAIFETQYF.

This chain uses TRBV5-1 with TRBJ1-2; 10 bases fit TRBD1. The CDR3 sequence is 13 residues long. With V trimmed by 4 bases and J by 5 bases, 2 bases remained unmatched. Germline V gene sequence: CDR1 SGHRS, CDR2 YFSETQ. In DNA form, the CDR3 reads TGCGCCAGCAGCGCGGACAGGGGGTATGGCTACACCTTC. Its translation is CASSADRGYGYTF.

The chain links TRBV7-2 to TRBJ2-3; TRBD2 matches 7 bases. V was clipped by 1 base and J by 4 bases; unmatched bases: 11. Germline-derived CDR1 and CDR2 are SGHTA and FQGNSA. The CDR3 is 17 residues long. CDR3 DNA: TGTGCCAGCAGCTTAGGAGATAAGGCTAGCGGAGCAGATACGCAGTATTTT. This codes for CASSLGDKASGADTQYF.

This clonotype was recorded many times. This chain connects TRBV2 to TRBJ2-1; 9 bases match TRBD2. V was pared by 6 bases and J by 3 bases, with 3 bases of the junction left unmatched. From germline, CDR1 is SNHLY and CDR2 FYNNEI. The length of the CDR3 is 14 residues. The CDR3 DNA sequence: TGTGCCAGCAGGGCGGGGGGGTTCTACAATGAGCAGTTCTTC. Residues: CASRAGGFYNEQFF. Full variable domain (remainder filled in from reference TRBV2 and TRBJ2-1): EPEVTQTPSHQVTQMGQEVILRCVPISNHLYFYWYRQILGQKVEFLVSFYNNEISEKSEIFDDQFSVERPDGSNFTLKIRSTKLEDSAMYFCASRAGGFYNEQFFGPGTRLTVL.

This clonotype was observed a few times. V and J are TRBV12-5 and TRBJ2-7; TRBD1 matches at 8 bases. The length of the CDR3 is 13 residues. Germline V gene data show CDR1 as LGHNT and CDR2 as FRNRAP. V gave up 8 bases and J gave up 2 bases; unmatched junction bases: 5. CDR3 sequence: CASMDRATYEQYF. The CDR3 coding sequence is TGTGCTAGTATGGACAGGGCCACCTACGAGCAGTACTTC.